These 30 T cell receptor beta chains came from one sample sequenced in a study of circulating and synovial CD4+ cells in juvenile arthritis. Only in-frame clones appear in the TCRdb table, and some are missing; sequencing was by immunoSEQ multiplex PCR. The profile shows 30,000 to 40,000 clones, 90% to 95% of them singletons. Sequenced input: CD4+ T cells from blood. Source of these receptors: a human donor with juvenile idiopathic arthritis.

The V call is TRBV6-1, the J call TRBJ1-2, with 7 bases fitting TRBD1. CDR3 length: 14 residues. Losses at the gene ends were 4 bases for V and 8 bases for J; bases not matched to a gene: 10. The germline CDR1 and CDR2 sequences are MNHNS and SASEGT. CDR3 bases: TGTGCCAGCAGTGCAAACAGGGGAACAGGGGGCTACACCTTC. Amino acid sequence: CASSANRGTGGYTF.

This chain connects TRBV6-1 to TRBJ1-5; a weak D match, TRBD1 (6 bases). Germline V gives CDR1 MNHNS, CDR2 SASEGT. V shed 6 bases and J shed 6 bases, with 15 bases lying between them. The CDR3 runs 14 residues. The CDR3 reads CASRDGGAGQPQHF. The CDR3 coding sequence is TGTGCCAGCAGGGACGGGGGGGCCGGTCAGCCCCAGCATTTT.

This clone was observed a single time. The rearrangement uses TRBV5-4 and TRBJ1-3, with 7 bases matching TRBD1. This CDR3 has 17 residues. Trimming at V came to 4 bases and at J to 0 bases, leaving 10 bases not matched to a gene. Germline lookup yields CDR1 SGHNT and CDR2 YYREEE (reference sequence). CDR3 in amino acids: CASSARTGDHSGNTIYF. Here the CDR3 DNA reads TGTGCCAGCAGCGCAAGGACAGGCGATCACTCTGGAAACACCATATATTTT.

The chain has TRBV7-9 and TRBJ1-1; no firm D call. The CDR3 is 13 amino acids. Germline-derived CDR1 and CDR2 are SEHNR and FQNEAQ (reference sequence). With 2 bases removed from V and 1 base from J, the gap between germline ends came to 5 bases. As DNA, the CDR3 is TGTGCCAGCAGCTTACCCCAGAACACTGAAGCTTTCTTT. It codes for CASSLPQNTEAFF.

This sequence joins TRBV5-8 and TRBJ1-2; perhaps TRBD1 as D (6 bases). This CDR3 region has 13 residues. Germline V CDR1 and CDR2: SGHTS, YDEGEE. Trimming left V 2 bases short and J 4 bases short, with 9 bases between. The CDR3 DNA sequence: TGTGCCAGCAGCTTTCCAGGGGCCTATGGCTACACCTTC. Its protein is CASSFPGAYGYTF.

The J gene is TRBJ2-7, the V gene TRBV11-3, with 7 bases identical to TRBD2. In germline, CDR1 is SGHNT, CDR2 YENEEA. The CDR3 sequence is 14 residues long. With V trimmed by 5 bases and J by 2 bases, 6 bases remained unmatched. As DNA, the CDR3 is TGTGCCAGCAGCCCCGGGGGGACGGCCTACGAGCAGTACTTC. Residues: CASSPGGTAYEQYF.

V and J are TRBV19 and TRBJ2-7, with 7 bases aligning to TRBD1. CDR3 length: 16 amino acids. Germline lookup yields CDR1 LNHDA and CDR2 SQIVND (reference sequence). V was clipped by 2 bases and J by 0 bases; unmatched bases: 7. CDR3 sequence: CASSIRGRGSSYEQYF. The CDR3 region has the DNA TGTGCCAGTAGTATACGGGGCAGGGGGAGCTCCTACGAGCAGTACTTC.

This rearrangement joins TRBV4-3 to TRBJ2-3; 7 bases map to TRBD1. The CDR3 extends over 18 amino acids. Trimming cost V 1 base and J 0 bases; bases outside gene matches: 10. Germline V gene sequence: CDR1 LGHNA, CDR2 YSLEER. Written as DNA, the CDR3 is TGCGCCAGCAGCCAAGTAACGTACCGGGACAGAAGCACAGATACGCAGTATTTT. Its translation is CASSQVTYRDRSTDTQYF.

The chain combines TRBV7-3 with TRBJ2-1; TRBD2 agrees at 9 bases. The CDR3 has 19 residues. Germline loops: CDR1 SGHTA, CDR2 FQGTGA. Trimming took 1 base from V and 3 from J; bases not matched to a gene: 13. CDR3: CASSLMGAALAGRYNEQFF. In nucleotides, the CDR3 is TGTGCCAGCAGCTTAATGGGTGCGGCACTAGCGGGCCGCTACAATGAGCAGTTCTTC.

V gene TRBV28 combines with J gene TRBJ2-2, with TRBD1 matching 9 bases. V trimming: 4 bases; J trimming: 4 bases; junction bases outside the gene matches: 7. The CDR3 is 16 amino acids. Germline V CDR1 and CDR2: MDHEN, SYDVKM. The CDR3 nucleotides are TGTGCCAGCAGTTCCCACGGGACAGGGTCCACCGGGGAGCTGTTTTTT. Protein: CASSSHGTGSTGELFF.

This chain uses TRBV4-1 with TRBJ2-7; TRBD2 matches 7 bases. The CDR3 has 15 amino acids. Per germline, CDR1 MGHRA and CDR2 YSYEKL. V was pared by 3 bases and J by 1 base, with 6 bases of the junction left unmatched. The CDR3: CASSQELAFSYEQYF. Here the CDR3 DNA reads TGCGCCAGCAGCCAGGAACTAGCGTTTTCCTACGAGCAGTACTTC.

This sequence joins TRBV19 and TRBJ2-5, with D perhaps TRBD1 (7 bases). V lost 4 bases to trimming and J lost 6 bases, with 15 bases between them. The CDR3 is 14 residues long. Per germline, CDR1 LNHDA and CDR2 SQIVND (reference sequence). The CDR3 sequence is CASSTPTGRQTQYF. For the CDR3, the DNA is TGTGCCAGTAGTACCCCGACAGGGAGGCAGACCCAGTACTTC.

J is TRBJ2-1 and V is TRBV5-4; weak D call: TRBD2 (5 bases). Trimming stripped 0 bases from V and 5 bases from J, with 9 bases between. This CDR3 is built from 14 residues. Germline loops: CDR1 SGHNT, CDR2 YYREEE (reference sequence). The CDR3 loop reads CASSLGGWDNEQFF. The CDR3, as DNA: TGTGCCAGCAGCTTGGGCGGGTGGGACAATGAGCAGTTCTTC.

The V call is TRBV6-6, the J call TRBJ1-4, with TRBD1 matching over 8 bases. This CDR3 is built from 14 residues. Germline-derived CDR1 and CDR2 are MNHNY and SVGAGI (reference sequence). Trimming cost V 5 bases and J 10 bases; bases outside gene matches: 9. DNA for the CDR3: TGTGCCAGCAGTAAGACAGGGGACCTAGGAAAACTGTTTTTT. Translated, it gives CASSKTGDLGKLFF.

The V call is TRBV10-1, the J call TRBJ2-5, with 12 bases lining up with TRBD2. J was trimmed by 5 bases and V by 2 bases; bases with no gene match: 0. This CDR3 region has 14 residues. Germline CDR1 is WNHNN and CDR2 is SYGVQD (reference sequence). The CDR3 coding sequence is TGCGCCAGCAGTGAGGGGACTAGCGGGGAGACCCAGTACTTC. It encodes CASSEGTSGETQYF.

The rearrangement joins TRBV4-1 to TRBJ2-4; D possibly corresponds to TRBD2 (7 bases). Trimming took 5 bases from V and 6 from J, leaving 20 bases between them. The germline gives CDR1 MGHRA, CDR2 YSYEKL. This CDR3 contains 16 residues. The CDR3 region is CASSAEGGGGGNIQYF. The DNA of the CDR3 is TGCGCCAGCAGCGCCGAGGGCGGGGGCGGCGGAAACATTCAGTACTTC.

For the CDR3, the DNA is TGTGCCAGCAGTTTTGACCGGGTCCCGTTCTTC. It yields the protein CASSFDRVPFF. The chain employs TRBV2 and TRBJ2-1; no definite D call. Germline values: CDR1 SNHLY, CDR2 FYNNEI. V was shortened by 5 bases and J by 15 bases, with 14 bases between the two germline ends. This CDR3 is built from 11 residues.

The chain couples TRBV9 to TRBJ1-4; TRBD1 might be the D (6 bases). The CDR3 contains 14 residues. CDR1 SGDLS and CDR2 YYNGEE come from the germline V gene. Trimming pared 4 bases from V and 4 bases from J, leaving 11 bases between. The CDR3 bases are TGTGCCAGCAGCCCCGGGACACTTAATGAAAAACTGTTTTTT. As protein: CASSPGTLNEKLFF.

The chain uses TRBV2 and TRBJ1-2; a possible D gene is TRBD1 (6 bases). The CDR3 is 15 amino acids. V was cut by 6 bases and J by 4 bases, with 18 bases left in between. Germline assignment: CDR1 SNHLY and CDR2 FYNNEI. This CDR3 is CASSLKRGIGYGYTF. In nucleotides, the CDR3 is TGTGCCAGCAGCCTAAAGAGGGGGATTGGCTATGGCTACACCTTC.

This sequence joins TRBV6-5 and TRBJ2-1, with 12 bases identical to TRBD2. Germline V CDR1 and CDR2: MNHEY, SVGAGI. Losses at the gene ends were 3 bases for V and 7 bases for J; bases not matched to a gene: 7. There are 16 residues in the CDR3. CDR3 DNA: TGTGCCAGCAGTTATCTAGCGGGGGGGCCTAGGAATGAGCAGTTCTTC. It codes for CASSYLAGGPRNEQFF.

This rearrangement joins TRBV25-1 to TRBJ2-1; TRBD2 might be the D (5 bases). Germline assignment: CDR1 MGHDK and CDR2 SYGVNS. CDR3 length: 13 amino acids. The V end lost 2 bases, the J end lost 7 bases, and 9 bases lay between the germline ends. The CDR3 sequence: CASSEASRNEQFF. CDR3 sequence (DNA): TGTGCCAGCAGTGAAGCTAGCAGGAATGAGCAGTTCTTC. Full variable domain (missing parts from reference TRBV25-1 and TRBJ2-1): EADIYQTPRYLVIGTGKKITLECSQTMGHDKMYWYQQDPGMELHLIHYSYGVNSTEKGDLSSESTVSRIRTEHFPLTLESARPSHTSQYLCASSEASRNEQFFGPGTRLTVL.

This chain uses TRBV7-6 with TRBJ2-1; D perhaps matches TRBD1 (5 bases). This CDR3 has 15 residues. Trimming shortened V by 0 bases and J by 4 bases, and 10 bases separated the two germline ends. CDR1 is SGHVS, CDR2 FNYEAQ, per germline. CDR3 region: CASSLAGRQYNEQFF. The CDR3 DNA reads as TGTGCCAGCAGCTTAGCGGGGCGACAATACAATGAGCAGTTCTTC.

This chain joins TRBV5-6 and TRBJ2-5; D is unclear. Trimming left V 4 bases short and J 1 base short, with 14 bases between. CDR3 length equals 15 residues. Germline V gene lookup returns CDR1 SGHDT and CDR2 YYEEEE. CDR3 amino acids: CASSPLHQAQETQYF. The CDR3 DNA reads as TGTGCCAGCAGCCCCCTGCATCAAGCCCAAGAGACCCAGTACTTC.

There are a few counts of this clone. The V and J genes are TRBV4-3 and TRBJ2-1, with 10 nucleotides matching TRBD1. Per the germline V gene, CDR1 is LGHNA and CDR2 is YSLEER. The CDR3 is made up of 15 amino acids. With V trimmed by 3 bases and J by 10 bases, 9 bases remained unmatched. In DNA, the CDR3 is TGCGCCAGCAGCCATTTACGACAGGGGGCAGGGGAGCAGTTCTTC. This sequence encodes CASSHLRQGAGEQFF.

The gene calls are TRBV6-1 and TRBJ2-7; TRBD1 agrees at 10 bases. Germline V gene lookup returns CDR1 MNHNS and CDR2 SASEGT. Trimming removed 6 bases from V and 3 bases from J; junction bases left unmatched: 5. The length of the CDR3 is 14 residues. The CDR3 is CASRRTGGNYEQYF. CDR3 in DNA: TGTGCCAGCAGGCGGACAGGGGGAAACTACGAGCAGTACTTC.

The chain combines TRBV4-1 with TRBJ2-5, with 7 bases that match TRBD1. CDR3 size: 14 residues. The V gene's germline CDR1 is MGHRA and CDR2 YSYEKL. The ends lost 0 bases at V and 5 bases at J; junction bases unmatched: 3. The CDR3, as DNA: TGCGCCAGCAGCCAAGATTTACAGGGGGAGACCCAGTACTTC. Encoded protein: CASSQDLQGETQYF.

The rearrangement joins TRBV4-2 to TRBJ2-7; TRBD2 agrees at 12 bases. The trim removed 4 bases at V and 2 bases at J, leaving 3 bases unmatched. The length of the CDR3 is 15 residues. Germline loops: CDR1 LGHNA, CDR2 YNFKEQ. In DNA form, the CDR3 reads TGTGCCAGCAGCCCTAGCGGGGGGGCCGCCTACGAGCAGTACTTC. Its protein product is CASSPSGGAAYEQYF.

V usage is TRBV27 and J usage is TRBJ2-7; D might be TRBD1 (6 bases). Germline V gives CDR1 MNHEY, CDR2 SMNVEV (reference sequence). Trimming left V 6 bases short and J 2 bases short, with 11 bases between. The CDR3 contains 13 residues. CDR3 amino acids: CASRGAAAYEQYF. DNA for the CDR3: TGTGCCAGCAGGGGGGCGGCGGCCTACGAGCAGTACTTC.

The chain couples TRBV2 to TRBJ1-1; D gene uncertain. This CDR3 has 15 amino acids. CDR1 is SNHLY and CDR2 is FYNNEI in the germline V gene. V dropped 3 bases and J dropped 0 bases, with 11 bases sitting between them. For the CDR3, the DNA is TGTGCCAGCAGTGAGGGCCCGGGAATGAACACTGAAGCTTTCTTT. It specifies CASSEGPGMNTEAFF.

CDR3 in DNA: TGTGCCAGTAGTATAGATATCGGGGGGCCGGATACGCAGTATTTT. Translated, it gives CASSIDIGGPDTQYF. This chain links TRBV19 with TRBJ2-3; tentatively, D is TRBD2 (7 bases). CDR1 is LNHDA and CDR2 is SQIVND in the germline V gene (reference sequence). The CDR3 length is 15 residues. The V end lost 0 bases, the J end lost 6 bases, and 13 bases lay between the germline ends. The entire variable domain, with the rest obtained from reference TRBV19 and TRBJ2-3, is as follows: DGGITQSPKYLFRKEGQNVTLSCEQNLNHDAMYWYRQDPGQGLRLIYYSQIVNDFQKGDIAEGYSVSREKKESFPLTVTSAQKNPTAFYLCASSIDIGGPDTQYFGPGTRLTVL.